These 22 T cell receptor beta chains originate from one sample sequenced in a study of blood T cell repertoires in COVID-19. The data were produced by immunoSEQ multiplex PCR, yet TCRdb's version contains in-frame clones alone and is incomplete. The sample records a few hundred thousand clones, 85% being singletons. The sample consisted of peripheral blood. All receptors derive from a young woman with acute or convalescent COVID-19.

CDR3 loop: CASSFNTGTGGSPLHF. The CDR3 nucleotides are TGTGCCAGCAGCTTCAATACCGGGACAGGGGGTTCACCCCTCCACTTT. V usage is TRBV5-6 and J usage is TRBJ1-6, with 11 positions matching TRBD1. Germline assignment: CDR1 SGHDT and CDR2 YYEEEE. CDR3 length: 16 amino acids. Trimming cost V 2 bases and J 9 bases; bases outside gene matches: 7.

This clone was found once. The chain combines TRBV21-1 with TRBJ1-3. TRBV21-1 is classified as a pseudogene. This CDR3 has 18 residues. The CDR3 protein is CASSGGEDSYHSGNTIYF. CDR3 bases: TGTGCCAGCAGCGGTGGCGAGGATTCCTATCACTCTGGAAACACCATATATTTT.

This chain connects TRBV5-5 to TRBJ1-1; D gene uncertain. Per the germline V gene, CDR1 is SGHKS and CDR2 is YYEKEE (reference sequence). The CDR3 has 12 residues. Trimming took off 9 bases at V and 4 bases at J, with 13 bases between the two ends. CDR3 nucleotides: TGTGCCACCGCGGGTGGGTCCACTGAAGCTTTCTTT. The encoded protein is CATAGGSTEAFF.

The CDR3 region is CASRDSSGNTIYF. The CDR3 DNA follows: TGTGCCAGCCGGGACAGCTCTGGAAACACCATATATTTT. The chain links TRBV28 to TRBJ1-3, with TRBD1 matching over 7 bases. V lost 8 bases to trimming and J lost 0 bases; unmatched junction nucleotides: 1. The CDR3 length is 13 residues. Germline CDR1 reads MDHEN; CDR2 reads SYDVKM.

V usage is TRBV6-5 and J usage is TRBJ2-1; TRBD1 matches 10 bases. The V segment lost 7 bases and the J segment 8 bases; nucleotides outside the gene matches: 11. Germline V gives CDR1 MNHEY, CDR2 SVGAGI. The CDR3 has 15 residues. The CDR3 reads CASTKGQGFLDEQFF. DNA of the CDR3: TGTGCCAGCACTAAGGGACAGGGGTTTTTGGATGAGCAGTTCTTC.

J is TRBJ2-3 and V is TRBV5-1; 11 bases map to TRBD2. The junction had 15 bases not matched to a gene; V was cut back by 6 bases and J by 3 bases. The germline V gene has CDR1 SGHRS and CDR2 YFSETQ. CDR3 length: 18 amino acids. The CDR3 loop reads CASTLGSLAGGTTDTQYF. CDR3 nucleotides: TGCGCCAGCACCCTTGGGTCGCTAGCGGGAGGAACGACAGATACGCAGTATTTT.

This clone appeared a single time. The chain combines TRBV2 with TRBJ2-5, with D maybe TRBD2 (7 bases). CDR3 length: 14 residues. From germline, CDR1 is SNHLY and CDR2 FYNNEI. Trimming took 4 bases from V and 5 from J, leaving 14 bases between them. The CDR3 loop reads CASSAGGAVETQYF. In DNA form, the CDR3 reads TGTGCCAGCAGTGCTGGGGGGGCTGTCGAGACCCAGTACTTC.

The chain combines TRBV7-8 with TRBJ1-5; 8 bases are shared with TRBD1. J lost 7 bases, V lost 0 bases, and 8 bases had no gene match. CDR3 length: 16 residues. The germline CDR1 and CDR2 sequences are SGHVS and FQNEAQ. The CDR3 DNA sequence: TGTGCCAGCAGCTTAGCGACAGGGGCTCGGGTCCAGCCCCAGCATTTT. Translated: CASSLATGARVQPQHF.

The chain couples TRBV4-1 to TRBJ1-1; the D is unclear. The germline CDR1 and CDR2 sequences are MGHRA and YSYEKL. The V gene lost 1 base and the J gene lost 4 bases, with 7 bases spanning the gap. The CDR3 extends over 13 amino acids. CDR3 residues: CASSQVEGTEAFF. DNA of the CDR3: TGCGCCAGCAGCCAAGTAGAGGGCACTGAAGCTTTCTTT.

This chain uses TRBV5-1 with TRBJ1-1; 8 bases match TRBD1. Trimming at V came to 3 bases and at J to 1 base, leaving 5 bases not matched to a gene. The CDR3 is made up of 15 amino acids. Germline V gives CDR1 SGHRS, CDR2 YFSETQ. In DNA form, the CDR3 reads TGCGCCAGCAGCTCCCACGGACAGGGGAACACTGAAGCTTTCTTT. It is translated as CASSSHGQGNTEAFF.

V and J are TRBV9 and TRBJ1-1; D is unresolved. V was clipped by 4 bases and J by 2 bases, with 12 bases between them. CDR1 is SGDLS, CDR2 YYNGEE, per germline. This CDR3 region has 14 residues. The CDR3 loop reads CASSPGEGNTEAFF. CDR3 nucleotides: TGTGCCAGCAGCCCCGGCGAGGGAAACACTGAAGCTTTCTTT.

The chain recombines TRBV30 with TRBJ2-5, with a weak D call TRBD1 (6 bases). The CDR3 sequence is 12 residues long. Trimming took 2 bases from V and 4 from J, leaving 8 bases between them. Per germline, CDR1 GTSNPN and CDR2 SVGIG (reference sequence). The CDR3 sequence: CAWSPGVETQYF. Written as DNA, the CDR3 is TGTGCCTGGAGTCCAGGGGTAGAGACCCAGTACTTC.

This clone was seen a handful of times. The V call is TRBV27, the J call TRBJ1-5; TRBD1 matches 10 bases. Unmatched junction bases numbered 1, after V lost 8 bases and J lost 6 bases. Germline V gene data show CDR1 as MNHEY and CDR2 as SMNVEV (reference sequence). The CDR3 is made up of 12 amino acids. The CDR3 is CASGTGVQPQHF. In nucleotides, the CDR3 is TGTGCCAGCGGGACAGGGGTTCAGCCCCAGCATTTT.

This clone was observed a single time. The genes are TRBV28 and TRBJ1-1; D remains unclear. V was shortened by 3 bases and J by 1 base, with 6 bases between the two germline ends. Germline V gives CDR1 MDHEN, CDR2 SYDVKM. This CDR3 region has 13 residues. CDR3 region: CASSLAPNTEAFF. The CDR3 nucleotides are TGTGCCAGCAGTTTGGCACCGAACACTGAAGCTTTCTTT.

The V call is TRBV7-3, the J call TRBJ2-3; TRBD2 aligns across 11 bases. The CDR3 totals 14 residues. Germline values: CDR1 SGHTA, CDR2 FQGTGA. Trimming took 5 bases from V and 8 from J; bases not matched to a gene: 6. The CDR3 DNA reads as TGTGCCAGCAGCCCGTCGACTAGCGGGGCTACGCAGTATTTT. It translates to CASSPSTSGATQYF.

The J gene is TRBJ1-4, the V gene TRBV14; D not certain. V was shortened by 4 bases and J by 8 bases, with 8 bases between the two germline ends. The CDR3 sequence is 12 residues long. CDR1 and CDR2 from the germline V gene are SGHDN and FVKESK. The CDR3 here is CASSLGTEKLFF. The CDR3 DNA reads TGTGCCAGCAGCCTGGGCACCGAAAAACTGTTTTTT.

The chain links TRBV11-3 to TRBJ2-2, with 10 bases lining up with TRBD2. V dropped 0 bases and J dropped 3; count of bases not matched to a gene: 4. The length of the CDR3 is 17 residues. Germline CDR1 and CDR2: SGHNT and YENEEA. The CDR3: CASSLDRLAGDTGELFF. The DNA of the CDR3 is TGTGCCAGCAGCTTAGATAGACTAGCGGGCGACACCGGGGAGCTGTTTTTT.

The V gene is TRBV27, the J gene TRBJ2-6; perhaps TRBD1 as D (6 bases). V shed 4 bases and J shed 1 base, with 17 bases lying between them. This CDR3 contains 18 residues. Germline lookup yields CDR1 MNHEY and CDR2 SMNVEV (reference sequence). The CDR3: CASSSPTGTTSGANVLTF. The DNA of the CDR3 is TGTGCCAGCAGTTCGCCCACCGGGACAACGTCTGGGGCCAACGTCCTGACTTTC.

This rearrangement joins TRBV30 to TRBJ2-1; 13 nucleotides align to TRBD2. CDR3 length equals 19 residues. The V gene end was trimmed by 2 bases and the J gene end by 2 bases; junction bases not matched to a gene: 12. CDR1 GTSNPN and CDR2 SVGIG come from the germline V gene (reference sequence). In DNA form, the CDR3 reads TGTGCCTGGAGTTCCGTACTAGCGGGGGGGCAGTGGACCTACAATGAGCAGTTCTTC. Translation gives CAWSSVLAGGQWTYNEQFF.

The V call is TRBV24-1, the J call TRBJ2-7; D is unresolved. CDR1 is KGHDR and CDR2 is SFDVKD in the germline V gene. The CDR3 length is 13 residues. The V end lost 5 bases, the J end lost 6 bases, and 13 bases lay between the germline ends. Here the CDR3 reads CATSALYSGEQYF. The CDR3 bases are TGTGCCACCAGTGCCTTGTACTCGGGCGAGCAGTACTTC.

The chain employs TRBV28 and TRBJ2-7, with a tentative D call TRBD2 (6 bases). V lost 6 bases to trimming and J lost 3 bases, with 15 bases between them. Germline V gene lookup returns CDR1 MDHEN and CDR2 SYDVKM. The length of the CDR3 is 14 residues. The CDR3 sequence is CASRSEGNVYEQYF. DNA for the CDR3: TGTGCCAGCAGATCGGAGGGGAACGTCTACGAGCAGTACTTC.

This clone has just a few counts. V is TRBV5-1 and J is TRBJ2-1; no firm D call. The CDR3 is 14 residues long. Per the germline V gene, CDR1 is SGHRS and CDR2 is YFSETQ. The V end was cut by 3 bases, the J end by 0 bases, with 7 bases between. In DNA, the CDR3 is TGCGCCAGCAGCTCGCAGGTCTCCTACAATGAGCAGTTCTTC. This encodes CASSSQVSYNEQFF.